The 29 T cell receptor beta chains below come from one sample, sequenced in a study of cytotoxic CD8 clonotypes in ibrutinib-treated CLL. The repertoire was sequenced with immunoSEQ multiplex PCR; TCRdb's copy has only in-frame clones and lacks some. The profile covers some 350,000 clones, with around 66% appearing a single time and roughly 6.7% taken by the ten largest. Here the sequenced sample was PBMCs, taken after 36 months of ibrutinib treatment. These receptors were collected from a human donor with chronic lymphocytic leukemia.

In the case of this clone: The sample contains more than one DNA sequence encoding this CDR3. This chain links TRBV4-3 with TRBJ2-5; D possibly corresponds to TRBD2 (6 bases). This CDR3 is built from 14 residues. CDR1 and CDR2 from the germline V gene are LGHNA and YSLEER. Trimming took 0 bases from V and 5 from J, leaving 10 bases between them. CDR3 protein: CASSQDLGRETQYF. The CDR3 bases are TGCGCCAGCAGCCAAGATCTAGGGAGGGAGACCCAGTACTTC.

This sequence joins TRBV19 and TRBJ1-6; D is undetermined. This CDR3 has 13 amino acids. The ends were cut back, 1 base at V and 11 bases at J, with 9 bases in the middle. Germline lookup yields CDR1 LNHDA and CDR2 SQIVND (reference sequence). The CDR3 DNA reads as TGTGCCAGTAGTATAGGGCTTCGGGCACCCCTCCACTTT. Its translation: CASSIGLRAPLHF.

The chain has TRBV5-1 and TRBJ2-3, with TRBD2 matching 15 bases. Germline CDR1 is SGHRS and CDR2 is YFSETQ. This CDR3 is 18 amino acids long. V was pared by 8 bases and J by 2 bases, with 12 bases of the junction left unmatched. CDR3 sequence reads: CARSTRTSGRALTDTQYF. Here the CDR3 DNA reads TGCGCCAGAAGCACCCGGACTAGCGGGAGGGCCCTCACAGATACGCAGTATTTT.

This clone was picked up a small number of times. This chain connects TRBV4-2 to TRBJ2-1; tentative D call: TRBD1 (6 bases). Germline CDR1 LGHNA, CDR2 YNFKEQ. Trimming stripped 4 bases from V and 4 bases from J, with 11 bases between. The CDR3 covers 14 residues. In DNA, the CDR3 is TGTGCCAGCAGCCCAACGGACAGTTACAATGAGCAGTTCTTC. It is translated as CASSPTDSYNEQFF.

CDR3 sequence (DNA): TGTGCCAGCAGTCAACCCAAAGAGTACACAGATACGCAGTATTTT. This encodes CASSQPKEYTDTQYF. The chain employs TRBV6-6 and TRBJ2-3; D not resolved. Trimming pared 5 bases from V and 2 bases from J, leaving 14 bases between. Looked up from germline, CDR1 is MNHNY and CDR2 is SVGAGI (reference sequence). CDR3 length: 15 amino acids.

The rearrangement joins TRBV28 to TRBJ2-7; D perhaps matches TRBD2 (5 bases). This CDR3 is built from 13 residues. V was clipped by 3 bases and J by 3 bases, with 9 bases between them. Germline V gives CDR1 MDHEN, CDR2 SYDVKM. The CDR3 is CASSLEVVYEQYF. The CDR3 DNA reads TGTGCCAGCAGTTTGGAGGTTGTCTACGAGCAGTACTTC.

This clone was detected many times. The chain recombines TRBV2 with TRBJ1-5, with 11 positions matching TRBD1. This CDR3 region has 16 residues. V trimming: 7 bases; J trimming: 4 bases; junction bases outside the gene matches: 9. Germline V gene lookup returns CDR1 SNHLY and CDR2 FYNNEI. The CDR3 reads CASIQDRGRWNQPQHF. The CDR3 nucleotides read TGTGCCAGCATCCAGGACAGGGGGCGGTGGAATCAGCCCCAGCATTTT.

The chain's CDR3 is CATSRAGTGSLNRVKETQYF. CDR3 nucleotides: TGTGCCACCAGCAGAGCCGGGACAGGGTCATTAAATCGGGTTAAAGAGACCCAGTACTTC. The rearrangement joins TRBV15 to TRBJ2-5; 9 bases map to TRBD1. Germline CDR1 and CDR2: LNHNV and YYDKDF (reference sequence). This CDR3 is 20 amino acids long. Unmatched junction bases numbered 18, after V lost 1 base and J lost 3 bases.

This chain connects TRBV19 to TRBJ2-5, with 10 bases that match TRBD2. Germline CDR1 is LNHDA and CDR2 is SQIVND (reference sequence). Unmatched junction bases numbered 4, after V lost 7 bases and J lost 2 bases. The CDR3 is 14 amino acids. This chain's CDR3 is CASTPSGGQETQYF. The DNA for the CDR3 is TGTGCCAGTACTCCTAGCGGGGGACAAGAGACCCAGTACTTC.

With respect to this clone: At the DNA level, this CDR3 is encoded by other sequences in the same sample as well. The rearrangement joins TRBV9 to TRBJ2-3; D might be TRBD2 (5 bases). The CDR3 covers 13 residues. CDR1 and CDR2 (germline): SGDLS, YYNGEE. Trimming took 4 bases from V and 2 from J, leaving 8 bases between them. The CDR3 DNA reads TGTGCCAGCAGCCCGGGGTCCACAGATACGCAGTATTTT. This sequence encodes CASSPGSTDTQYF.

The CDR3 nucleotides are TGCAGGATTAGCGGGGCCTACAATGAGCAGTTCTTC. Its protein product is CRISGAYNEQFF. The chain employs TRBV29-1 and TRBJ2-1; 8 bases map to TRBD2. CDR3 length equals 12 residues. Per the germline V gene, CDR1 is SQVTM and CDR2 is ANQGSEA.

This clone has just a few counts. The rearrangement links TRBV5-1 to TRBJ2-2; D gene uncertain. Between the trimmed V and J ends, which lost 4 bases and 1 base, there was a span of 14 bases. The CDR3 runs to 16 residues. CDR1 and CDR2 (germline): SGHRS, YFSETQ. CDR3 protein: CASSAYIPLNTGELFF. CDR3 in DNA: TGCGCCAGCAGCGCATATATCCCCCTGAACACCGGGGAGCTGTTTTTT. Full variable domain (rest looked up from reference TRBV5-1 and TRBJ2-2): KAGVTQTPRYLIKTRGQQVTLSCSPISGHRSVSWYQQTPGQGLQFLFEYFSETQRNKGNFPGRFSGRQFSNSRSEMNVSTLELGDSALYLCASSAYIPLNTGELFFGEGSRLTVL.

This clone was found a few times. This sequence joins TRBV11-2 and TRBJ1-2, with 7 bases aligning to TRBD1. The CDR3 length is 14 residues. V lost 3 bases, J lost 6 bases, and 7 bases stayed unmatched. Germline V gene data show CDR1 as SGHAT and CDR2 as FQNNGV. The CDR3 sequence: CASSFETGWNGYTF. CDR3 sequence (DNA): TGTGCCAGCAGCTTCGAGACAGGGTGGAATGGCTACACCTTC.

The sample holds a few counts of this clone. The J gene is TRBJ1-2, the V gene TRBV4-1, with D possibly TRBD1 on 6 matching bases. This CDR3 has 16 amino acids. The V and J ends lost 3 bases and 4 bases respectively, with 18 bases between them. Germline-derived CDR1 and CDR2 are MGHRA and YSYEKL. Written as DNA, the CDR3 is TGCGCCAGCAGCCAGCCGGGACAAGAGATTTCCTATGGCTACACCTTC. Its protein is CASSQPGQEISYGYTF.

The rearrangement uses TRBV7-6 and TRBJ2-2, with D hard to call. Germline V gene lookup returns CDR1 SGHVS and CDR2 FNYEAQ. Trimming stripped 1 base from V and 3 bases from J, with 12 bases between. CDR3 length: 16 residues. The CDR3 here is CASSLGVGPHTGELFF. In nucleotides, the CDR3 is TGTGCCAGCAGCTTAGGGGTAGGGCCACACACCGGGGAGCTGTTTTTT.

The chain recombines TRBV5-1 with TRBJ1-6; D remains unclear. V was pared by 2 bases and J by 0 bases, with 6 bases between. CDR3 size: 15 residues. Germline assignment: CDR1 SGHRS and CDR2 YFSETQ. Written as DNA, the CDR3 is TGCGCCAGCAGCTTCGGGAGCTCCTATAATTCACCCCTCCACTTT. Residues: CASSFGSSYNSPLHF.

Only a few counts were recorded for this clone. CDR3 region: CASSAGTGGNQPQHF. Written as DNA, the CDR3 is TGTGCCAGCAGCGCCGGGACAGGGGGGAATCAGCCCCAGCATTTT. The chain couples TRBV5-6 to TRBJ1-5; TRBD1 matches at 11 bases. This CDR3 contains 15 residues. The ends lost 4 bases at V and 4 bases at J; junction bases unmatched: 4. Germline values: CDR1 SGHDT, CDR2 YYEEEE.

The genes are TRBV4-1 and TRBJ2-7; D is uncertain. Germline values: CDR1 MGHRA, CDR2 YSYEKL. The CDR3 covers 16 residues. V was trimmed by 2 bases and J by 5 bases, leaving 19 bases between them. CDR3 protein: CASSQSVWSSIHEQYF. CDR3 DNA sequence: TGCGCCAGCAGCCAATCGGTCTGGAGTAGTATCCACGAGCAGTACTTC.

The chain joins TRBV7-2 to TRBJ2-1; D gene unclear. The length of the CDR3 is 15 residues. CDR1 and CDR2 from the germline V gene are SGHTA and FQGNSA. The germline V and J ends were trimmed by 6 bases and 0 bases, with 12 bases remaining between them. The CDR3 nucleotides read TGTGCCAGCAGGCCCGGTGTTAGCTCCTACAATGAGCAGTTCTTC. It translates to CASRPGVSSYNEQFF.

The chain links TRBV18 to TRBJ2-6; 9 nucleotides line up with TRBD1. This CDR3 spans 17 amino acids. Trimming removed 1 base from V and 4 bases from J; junction bases left unmatched: 5. Germline CDR1 and CDR2: KGHSH and LQKENI. The CDR3 DNA reads as TGTGCCAGCTCACCACGACAGGGGGGATCAGGGGCCAACGTCCTGACTTTC. This codes for CASSPRQGGSGANVLTF.

The chain combines TRBV6-5 with TRBJ1-2; D is undetermined. V was trimmed by 7 bases and J by 2 bases, leaving 14 bases between them. The CDR3 sequence is 14 residues long. Germline values: CDR1 MNHEY, CDR2 SVGAGI. CDR3: CASTPGWANYGYTF. Here the CDR3 DNA reads TGTGCCAGCACTCCCGGCTGGGCAAACTATGGCTACACCTTC.

This clone was seen once. The CDR3 loop is CSVRDYQTYEQYF. CDR3 DNA sequence: TGCAGCGTCCGGGACTACCAGACCTACGAGCAGTACTTC. The gene calls are TRBV29-1 and TRBJ2-7; 7 bases align to TRBD2. Germline V gives CDR1 SQVTM, CDR2 ANQGSEA. This CDR3 contains 13 residues. Trimming at V came to 6 bases and at J to 2 bases, leaving 7 bases not matched to a gene.

This clone showed up just once. The chain employs TRBV6-5 and TRBJ1-1; D unresolved. The CDR3 consists of 13 residues. The V end lost 5 bases, the J end lost 1 base, and 8 bases lay between the germline ends. Germline V lookup: CDR1 MNHEY, CDR2 SVGAGI. The CDR3 sequence is CASSASRNTEAFF. CDR3 nucleotides: TGTGCCAGCAGTGCGTCGCGGAACACTGAAGCTTTCTTT.

This chain joins TRBV11-2 and TRBJ2-7, with D possibly being TRBD2 (6 bases). Germline CDR1 reads SGHAT; CDR2 reads FQNNGV. This CDR3 comprises 13 residues. Deletions cut 5 bases from V and 3 bases from J, with 11 bases between. The CDR3 DNA follows: TGTGCCAGCAGCGAAAGGGGACTCTACGAGCAGTACTTC. This sequence encodes CASSERGLYEQYF.

The rearrangement uses TRBV28 and TRBJ2-6; 11 bases map to TRBD1. The V and J ends lost 3 bases and 4 bases, in that order; junction bases with no gene match: 2. This CDR3 spans 16 amino acids. Germline V lookup: CDR1 MDHEN, CDR2 SYDVKM. The CDR3, as DNA: TGTGCCAGCAGTTTGGACAGGGGGCGAGGGGCCAACGTCCTGACTTTC. Protein sequence: CASSLDRGRGANVLTF.

This sequence joins TRBV27 and TRBJ2-3; 12 positions match TRBD2. CDR1 is MNHEY and CDR2 is SMNVEV in the germline V gene (reference sequence). The V segment lost 7 bases and the J segment 5 bases; nucleotides outside the gene matches: 13. This CDR3 region has 17 residues. The CDR3 nucleotides read TGTGCCAGCACCCTTTGGGGGGGACTAGCGGGCCTAGATACGCAGTATTTT. It specifies CASTLWGGLAGLDTQYF.

The V and J genes are TRBV5-1 and TRBJ1-2, with D maybe TRBD1 (5 bases). The CDR3 consists of 14 residues. Germline loops: CDR1 SGHRS, CDR2 YFSETQ. Trimming took off 1 base at V and 2 bases at J, with 9 bases between the two ends. DNA of the CDR3: TGCGCCAGCAGCTTGATAGACAGAAACTATGGCTACACCTTC. As protein: CASSLIDRNYGYTF.

J is TRBJ2-7 and V is TRBV6-5, with D possibly being TRBD1 (6 bases). Germline V lookup: CDR1 MNHEY, CDR2 SVGAGI. The CDR3 loop spans 14 amino acids. Trimming left V 2 bases short and J 5 bases short, with 13 bases between. The CDR3 sequence: CASSYGEQGNEQYF. In DNA, the CDR3 is TGTGCCAGCAGTTACGGGGAACAGGGCAACGAGCAGTACTTC.

The gene calls are TRBV9 and TRBJ1-2, with 10 bases fitting TRBD1. The length of the CDR3 is 15 residues. V dropped 3 bases and J dropped 9; count of bases not matched to a gene: 11. CDR1 SGDLS and CDR2 YYNGEE come from the germline V gene. The CDR3 sequence: CASSGLGDRGFSYTF. CDR3 in DNA: TGTGCCAGCAGCGGATTAGGGGACAGGGGTTTTAGCTACACCTTC. The variable domain in full, completed from reference TRBV9 and TRBJ1-2, reads DSGVTQTPKHLITATGQRVTLRCSPRSGDLSVYWYQQSLDQGLQFLIQYYNGEERAKGNILERFSAQQFPDLHSELNLSSLELGDSALYFCASSGLGDRGFSYTFGSGTRLTVV.